Given below is one T cell receptor (beta chain) in context. Germline V CDR1 and CDR2: SGHTA, FQGNSA. The CDR3 length is 14 residues. The V gene lost 3 bases and the J gene lost 3 bases, with 11 bases spanning the gap. Here immunoSEQ multiplex PCR was the method, and the copy in TCRdb shows in-frame clones only, minus some. Among 30,000 to 45,000 clones listed, approximately 81% were seen once. This sample is part of a study of blood T cell repertoires in COVID-19. In the study overall: The study drew acute and convalescent COVID-19 samples from the United States, Italy and Spain.

The V and J genes are TRBV7-2 and TRBJ1-1; D is perhaps TRBD1 (5 bases). The receptor was isolated from a man of 80 years or more with active or convalescent COVID-19. Input material: peripheral blood. CDR3 protein: CASSFGTGHTEAFF. The CDR3 DNA sequence: TGTGCCAGCAGCTTCGGTACAGGTCACACTGAAGCTTTCTTT. The whole variable domain, remainder taken from reference TRBV7-2 and TRBJ1-1, is GAGVSQSPSNKVTEKGKDVELRCDPISGHTALYWYRQSLGQGLEFLIYFQGNSAPDKSGLPSDRFSAERTGGSVSTLTIQRTQQEDSAVYLCASSFGTGHTEAFFGQGTRLTVV.